The clone carrying this TCR beta chain has a handful of counts. As yet, its antigen is unknown. The sample comes from a study of beta chain features in type 1 diabetes. Whole-study context: Comparable age, gender and cell yields were observed in patients relative to healthy donors.

Heparinised blood was drawn once per donor, averaging around 120 mL. Reverse transcribing all isolated RNA meant expressed TCRB transcripts were sequenced. Some clones are missing from TCRdb's copy, which holds only in-frame ones; the method was immunoSEQ multiplex PCR. The sample records roughly 150,000 clones, approximately 9.1% being singletons. Whole-study findings and limits: For Type 1 diabetes patients, all four CD4+ subsets carried TCRB CDR3s that were moderately but significantly shorter. Any HLA type influence on TCRB rearrangement was left unresolved here. Researchers reported that naive, central memory and Treg TCRB repertoires appeared more similar in patients than in healthy donors.

CDR3 length: 16 amino acids. Germline CDR1 and CDR2: KGHSH and LQKENI. The V and J ends lost 6 bases and 0 bases, in that order; junction bases with no gene match: 7. The sample consisted of central memory CD4+ T cells from blood. The chain links TRBV18 to TRBJ2-3; 9 bases agree with TRBD1. The receptor comes from a woman aged 25 to 39 with type 1 diabetes. CDR3 loop: CASSPNGQGSTDTQYF. The CDR3 DNA is TGTGCCAGCTCCCCGAATGGACAGGGGAGCACAGATACGCAGTATTTT.